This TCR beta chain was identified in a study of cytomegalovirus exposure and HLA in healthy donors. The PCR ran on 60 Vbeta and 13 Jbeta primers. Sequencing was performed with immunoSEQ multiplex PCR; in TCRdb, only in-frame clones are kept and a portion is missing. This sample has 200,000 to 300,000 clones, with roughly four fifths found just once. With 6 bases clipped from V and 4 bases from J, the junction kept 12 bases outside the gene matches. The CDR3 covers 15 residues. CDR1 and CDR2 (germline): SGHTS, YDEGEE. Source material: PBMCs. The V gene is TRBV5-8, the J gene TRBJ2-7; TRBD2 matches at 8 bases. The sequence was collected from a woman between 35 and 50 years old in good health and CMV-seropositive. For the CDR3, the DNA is TGTGCCAGCACCCTTCGACTAGCGCAGGGGTACGAGCAGTACTTC. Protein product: CASTLRLAQGYEQYF.